By share of the sample, the clone carrying this TCR beta chain is medium-sized. A single record per CDR3 protein comes from TCRdb applying MiXCR to the reads. This table has fewer than 2,500 distinct CDR3 sequences, around 5.8% appearing once. The data are from a study of type 1 regulatory T cells. Study-wide context: An in vitro protocol generated T-allo10, a Tr1-enriched, alloantigen-specific CD4 T cell product.

Germline V gene sequence: CDR1 SQVTM, CDR2 ANQGSEA. V lost 3 bases to trimming and J lost 7 bases; unmatched junction nucleotides: 9. CDR3 length equals 14 residues. The source is a human donor in good health. The genes are TRBV29-1 and TRBJ1-2; 9 bases are a match to TRBD1. Sequencing used CD4+ T cells, either the whole sample or a sorted fraction (not recorded which). The CDR3 DNA reads as TGCAGCGTTGATTGGACAGGGGTATCTGGTGGCTACACCTTC. Translated, it gives CSVDWTGVSGGYTF. The full variable domain, completed using reference TRBV29-1 and TRBJ1-2, is SAVISQKPSRDICQRGTSLTIQCQVDSQVTMMFWYRQQPGQSLTLIATANQGSEATYESGFVIDKFPISRPNLTFSTLTVSNMSPEDSSIYLCSVDWTGVSGGYTFGSGTRLTVV.